The rows below give T cell receptor beta chains drawn from one sample of a study of CXCR3-negative and CXCR3-positive naive CD8 T cells. TCRdb reworked the 5' RACE reads into one entry per CDR3 protein, no DNA. The sample totals about 48,000 distinct CDR3 sequences. Sequencing was carried out using memory CD8+ T cells from blood. The receptor source for this set is a human donor in good health. Some clones in this sample may be carry-over from other donors' samples. CDR3s include the opening cysteine and the closing phenylalanine or tryptophan.

v_gene	j_gene	CDR3aa
TRBV6-1	TRBJ1-5	CASSEALGTGNQPQHF
TRBV29-1	TRBJ1-2	CSVVEGTGEDGYTF
TRBV6-5	TRBJ1-2	CASSYSGNYGYTF
TRBV10-3	TRBJ2-3	CAIRTALAGPTDTDTQYF
TRBV7-9	TRBJ2-4	CASSPGSNIQYF
TRBV29-1	TRBJ2-7	CSAEAGAGNEQYF
TRBV12-3/TRBV12-4	TRBJ2-7	CASSLDFGNYEQYF
TRBV29-1	TRBJ2-7	CSVLGTGLSKSYEQYF
TRBV7-6	TRBJ2-3	CASSPTGLGTDTQYF
TRBV20-1	TRBJ2-7	CSARDGTGAEQYF
TRBV4-1	TRBJ1-1	CASSQDDIDRGAMNTEAFF
TRBV28	TRBJ1-1	CASGGTGNTEAFF
TRBV20-1	TRBJ2-1	CSAAGESSYTEQFF
TRBV6-5	TRBJ1-5	CASGYSYSNLDQPQHF
TRBV27	TRBJ2-3	CASSLSSPTDTQYF
TRBV28	TRBJ1-5	CASSSGTGTDQPQHF
TRBV29-1	TRBJ2-5	CSVEDLGVEETQYF
TRBV20-1	TRBJ1-2	CSATKDPAGVGYTF
TRBV7-2	TRBJ2-7	CASSLAGLAGTFSYEQYF
TRBV18	TRBJ1-6	CASSPPDRDQYNSPLHF
TRBV14	TRBJ2-4	CASSQGWATKNIQYF
TRBV28	TRBJ2-7	CASSFVGYEQYF
TRBV14	TRBJ2-1	CASSPERFGGLYNEQFF
TRBV11-3	TRBJ2-2	CASSPRTGWATGELFF
TRBV20-1	TRBJ2-7	CSATGTHFSYEQYF
TRBV12-3/TRBV12-4	TRBJ2-4	CASSFPTSLQYF
TRBV29-1	TRBJ2-2	CSVEDYNTGELFF
TRBV29-1	TRBJ2-5	CSVEDVSGFPETQYF
TRBV5-1	TRBJ2-7	CASSLTPRAYEQYF
TRBV6-2/TRBV6-3	TRBJ2-7	CASSYPQSRDPYEQYF
TRBV20-1	TRBJ2-3	CSAPGTGTNQGDTQYF
TRBV12-5	TRBJ1-2	CASVMQGNGYTF
TRBV6-4	TRBJ2-1	CASSDRLAGGLFF
TRBV4-3	TRBJ1-1	CASSQDQAGEQNTEAFF
TRBV6-6	TRBJ1-5	CASSYRGQANQPQHF
TRBV4-3	TRBJ1-6	CASSQDPPVRLNSPLHF
TRBV20-1	TRBJ2-5	CSASPWASGLQETQYF
TRBV20-1	TRBJ2-2	CSVRRQGDTGELFF
TRBV28	TRBJ2-5	CASPIVGQLQETQYF
TRBV30	TRBJ2-2	CAWSGLAGTNTGELFF
TRBV4-2	TRBJ2-6	CASSPDSGGTGANVLTF
TRBV9	TRBJ2-1	CASSRTAGHNEQFF
TRBV29-1	TRBJ2-3	CSVGTMTESRTGTESTDTQYF
TRBV7-9	TRBJ2-7	CASSSITGIQYF
TRBV11-2	TRBJ2-3	CASSHTPGLAPDTQYF
TRBV28	TRBJ2-7	CASSDLGTLYEQYF
TRBV6-2/TRBV6-3	TRBJ1-1	CASSSRGWDTEAFF
TRBV6-2/TRBV6-3	TRBJ1-5	CASSYYDRREQPQHF